The 16 T cell receptor beta chains listed next were all sequenced from one sample in a study of blood T cell repertoires in COVID-19. Using immunoSEQ multiplex PCR, the repertoire was profiled, and TCRdb retains in-frame clones only, with some absent. The sample yields 140,000 to 150,000 clones, 88% seen once. Sequencing input: PBMCs or T cells enriched from blood (not recorded which). All receptors come from a woman younger than 45 with acute COVID-19.

The chain has TRBV28 and TRBJ1-4; the match to TRBD1 covers 7 bases. Germline loops: CDR1 MDHEN, CDR2 SYDVKM. The junction had 8 bases not matched to a gene; V was cut back by 5 bases and J by 8 bases. There are 14 residues in the CDR3. The CDR3 sequence: CASSPRQGREKLFF. The CDR3 DNA reads as TGTGCCAGCAGTCCACGACAGGGCAGAGAAAAACTGTTTTTT.

The genes are TRBV7-3 and TRBJ2-2, with 13 bases aligning to TRBD2. Trimming cost V 3 bases and J 7 bases; bases outside gene matches: 8. The germline CDR1 and CDR2 sequences are SGHTA and FQGTGA. The CDR3 consists of 17 residues. CDR3 coding DNA: TGTGCCAGCAGCTTTGCTGGACTAGCGGGAGCGGGCGGGGAGCTGTTTTTT. Amino acid sequence: CASSFAGLAGAGGELFF.

The V and J genes are TRBV14 and TRBJ2-1, with TRBD2 matching over 10 bases. Germline V gene data show CDR1 as SGHDN and CDR2 as FVKESK. After removal of 0 bases from V and 4 bases from J, the junction contained 12 bases not matched to a gene. This CDR3 is built from 19 residues. The CDR3 reads CASSQDQTASGSYYNEQFF. CDR3 bases: TGTGCCAGCAGCCAAGATCAGACCGCTAGCGGGAGTTATTACAATGAGCAGTTCTTC.

J is TRBJ1-1 and V is TRBV5-6; tentatively, D is TRBD1 (6 bases). The germline V gene has CDR1 SGHDT and CDR2 YYEEEE. This CDR3 has 12 amino acids. Trimming left V 4 bases short and J 6 bases short, with 10 bases between. CDR3 DNA: TGTGCCAGCAGCCCGGGGGGGCCTGAAGCTTTCTTT. Translating it yields CASSPGGPEAFF. The whole variable domain, filled in from reference TRBV5-6 and TRBJ1-1, reads DAGVTQSPTHLIKTRGQQVTLRCSPKSGHDTVSWYQQALGQGPQFIFQYYEEEERQRGNFPDRFSGHQFPNYSSELNVNALLLGDSALYLCASSPGGPEAFFGQGTRLTVV.

The rearrangement uses TRBV3-1 (or the pseudogene TRBV3-2) and TRBJ2-3; D might be TRBD2 (6 bases). CDR1 is LGHDT, CDR2 YNNKEL, per germline (reference sequence). Trimming removed 3 bases at V and 3 bases at J, with 16 bases between. This CDR3 is built from 16 residues. This CDR3 reads CASSQVGLAGTDTQYF. CDR3 DNA: TGTGCCAGCAGCCAGGTCGGACTGGCGGGGACAGATACGCAGTATTTT.

The rearrangement uses TRBV7-6 and TRBJ2-7; D perhaps matches TRBD1 (6 bases). The germline CDR1 and CDR2 sequences are SGHVS and FNYEAQ. Trimming stripped 2 bases from V and 4 bases from J, with 9 bases between. The CDR3 spans 13 residues. The CDR3 sequence is CASSLTGMYEQYF. CDR3 bases: TGTGCCAGCAGCTTAACAGGGATGTACGAGCAGTACTTC.

V gene TRBV14 combines with J gene TRBJ2-7; 9 bases map to TRBD1. The germline gives CDR1 SGHDN, CDR2 FVKESK. This CDR3 has 15 residues. V was clipped by 2 bases and J by 3 bases; unmatched bases: 5. The chain's CDR3 is CASSQTGQGVYEQYF. As DNA, the CDR3 is TGTGCCAGCAGCCAAACGGGACAGGGTGTCTACGAGCAGTACTTC.

The CDR3 bases are TGTGCCAGCAAGGTCAGGGAAGGCTACAATGAGCAGTTCTTC. Translating gives CASKVREGYNEQFF. The genes are TRBV2 and TRBJ2-1, with a possible D match to TRBD1 (5 bases). CDR3 length equals 14 residues. Germline V lookup: CDR1 SNHLY, CDR2 FYNNEI. V shed 7 bases and J shed 3 bases, with 13 bases lying between them.

The chain has TRBV19 and TRBJ1-5; the D is unclear. CDR1 is LNHDA and CDR2 is SQIVND in the germline V gene (reference sequence). This CDR3 is built from 14 residues. Trimming shortened V by 1 base and J by 11 bases, and 15 bases separated the two germline ends. The CDR3 DNA sequence: TGTGCCAGTAGTATAGGGTTTATCGGTGTGTCCCAGCATTTT. Protein: CASSIGFIGVSQHF.

J is TRBJ2-3 and V is TRBV28; 7 bases fit TRBD2. Germline lookup yields CDR1 MDHEN and CDR2 SYDVKM. This CDR3 has 16 amino acids. J lost 2 bases, V lost 4 bases, and 9 bases had no gene match. CDR3 sequence: CASSYPRDYPTDTQYF. The CDR3 coding sequence is TGTGCCAGCAGTTACCCCCGGGACTACCCCACAGATACGCAGTATTTT.

The chain joins TRBV7-3 to TRBJ2-2, with TRBD2 matching 9 bases. Germline trimming cut 1 base from V and 5 bases from J; bases unmatched to any gene: 8. The CDR3 has 17 residues. Germline V lookup: CDR1 SGHTA, CDR2 FQGTGA. CDR3 loop: CASSLSSGSGRTGELFF. Written as DNA, the CDR3 is TGTGCCAGCAGCTTAAGTAGCGGGAGTGGGAGGACCGGGGAGCTGTTTTTT.

The chain combines TRBV7-3 with TRBJ1-3; unclear D gene. This CDR3 is 16 amino acids long. V shed 5 bases and J shed 2 bases, with 16 bases lying between them. Germline values: CDR1 SGHTA, CDR2 FQGTGA. CDR3 nucleotides: TGTGCCAGCAGCCCATTTGCCCCAGGCCCTGGAAACACCATATATTTT. This encodes CASSPFAPGPGNTIYF.

The chain couples TRBV28 to TRBJ1-1; the D gene is possibly TRBD1 (5 bases). CDR1 MDHEN and CDR2 SYDVKM come from the germline V gene. This CDR3 is built from 13 residues. V lost 7 bases and J 3 bases, leaving 12 bases between the germline ends. This CDR3 is CASIGPGDTEAFF. The CDR3 bases are TGTGCCAGCATAGGTCCGGGGGACACTGAAGCTTTCTTT.

V and J are TRBV3-1 (or the pseudogene TRBV3-2) and TRBJ1-2; D not certain. This CDR3 is 15 amino acids long. V was trimmed by 1 base and J by 5 bases, leaving 14 bases between them. Germline V CDR1 and CDR2: LGHDT, YNNKEL (reference sequence). The CDR3 reads CASSQAPQEWYGYTF. The CDR3, as DNA: TGTGCCAGCAGCCAAGCCCCCCAGGAATGGTATGGCTACACCTTC.

About this clone itself: At the DNA level, this CDR3 is encoded by other sequences in the same sample as well. The chain couples TRBV27 to TRBJ1-5; D is unresolved. V was clipped by 5 bases and J by 2 bases, with 7 bases between them. The germline V gene has CDR1 MNHEY and CDR2 SMNVEV (reference sequence). This CDR3 is built from 13 residues. CDR3 DNA: TGTGCCAGCAGTCCCCGAGGCAATCAGCCCCAGCATTTT. Its protein is CASSPRGNQPQHF.

This chain links TRBV11-1 with TRBJ1-2; D gene uncertain. Germline-derived CDR1 and CDR2 are SGHAT and FQDESV (reference sequence). This CDR3 region has 13 residues. Trimming stripped 2 bases from V and 5 bases from J, with 9 bases between. CDR3 nucleotides: TGTGCCAGCAGCTTAAGTACAGAATATGGCTACACCTTC. Protein sequence: CASSLSTEYGYTF.